This T cell receptor (beta chain) was found in a study of blood T cell repertoires in COVID-19. Those who participated ranged in age from roughly 18 to 90 years and resided in some 24 US areas. Profiled with immunoSEQ multiplex PCR; TCRdb holds only in-frame clones, not every one. The table has roughly 200,000 clones, 84% seen once; the top ten hold around 2.9%. The CDR3 contains 16 residues. J gave up 2 bases and V 6 bases, and 13 bases lay outside the gene matches. The germline CDR1 and CDR2 sequences are SGDLS and YYNGEE. The V gene is TRBV9, the J gene TRBJ1-2, with 7 positions matching TRBD1. Sequenced material: PBMCs or T cells enriched from blood (not recorded which). The receptor was isolated from a woman in her twenties or thirties who had been exposed to COVID-19. The CDR3 here is CASTLFSGQKNYGYTF. The CDR3 DNA reads as TGTGCCAGCACCTTGTTTTCGGGACAGAAAAACTATGGCTACACCTTC.